Each of the 6 T cell receptor beta chains below was sequenced from the same sample in a study of T cells in Graves' hyperthyroidism and ophthalmopathy. Researchers amplified the TCR beta CDR3 regions from RNA transcripts. Initially, a first-round RT-PCR of the TCR CDR3 employed the HTBI primer set. TCRdb processed the multiplex PCR reads anew with MiXCR; each CDR3 protein has one entry. There are approximately 600,000 distinct CDR3 sequences in the sample; less than 25% occur only once, and about 35% lies in the top ten. Sample: blood. The receptors were gathered from a man aged 25-45 years with Graves' ophthalmopathy.

This clonotype was picked up a small number of times. This chain connects TRBV7-2 to TRBJ2-1; D uncertain. V was cut by 4 bases and J by 5 bases, with 15 bases left in between. Germline V gives CDR1 SGHTA, CDR2 FQGNSA. This CDR3 comprises 15 residues. CDR3: CASSSSWGRDNEQFF. Written as DNA, the CDR3 is TGTGCCAGCAGCTCGTCCTGGGGTAGGGACAATGAGCAGTTCTTC.

This chain connects TRBV29-1 to TRBJ2-3, with 8 bases identical to TRBD1. The CDR3 is made up of 15 amino acids. Germline lookup yields CDR1 SQVTM and CDR2 ANQGSEA. The trim removed 2 bases at V and 3 bases at J, leaving 7 bases unmatched. The CDR3 coding sequence is TGCAGCGTTGAACAGAGGACAGGGCGTACAGATACGCAGTATTTT. Protein product: CSVEQRTGRTDTQYF.

A few counts support this clonotype. The V call is TRBV28, the J call TRBJ2-7; 11 bases are shared with TRBD1. This CDR3 spans 14 amino acids. The V gene's germline CDR1 is MDHEN and CDR2 SYDVKM. J gave up 4 bases and V 4 bases, and 3 bases lay outside the gene matches. The CDR3 reads CASSWDRGTYEQYF. As DNA, the CDR3 is TGTGCCAGCAGTTGGGACAGGGGGACATACGAGCAGTACTTC.

In its sample, this clonotype was seen once. The chain employs TRBV7-4 and TRBJ2-7, with 7 bases lining up with TRBD2. The CDR3 runs 14 residues. Trimming at V came to 6 bases and at J to 3 bases, leaving 8 bases not matched to a gene. The germline gives CDR1 SGHVT, CDR2 SQSDAQ. CDR3 nucleotide sequence: TGTGCCAGCAGTCAGGGAGGGGAATTCTACGAGCAGTACTTC. It translates to CASSQGGEFYEQYF.

This clonotype was seen at least ten times. This chain connects TRBV6-6 to TRBJ2-7; D may be TRBD2 (5 bases). V was cut by 2 bases and J by 2 bases, with 13 bases left in between. The CDR3 runs 15 residues. Per the germline V gene, CDR1 is MNHNY and CDR2 is SVGAGI (reference sequence). The DNA of the CDR3 is TGTGCCAGCAGTTACCGCCGGAGGTCCACCTACGAGCAGTACTTC. Translation: CASSYRRRSTYEQYF.

V usage is TRBV5-4 and J usage is TRBJ1-6, with 9 bases matching TRBD1. The CDR3 extends over 16 amino acids. V shed 3 bases, J shed 4 bases, and the junction held 5 bases outside the gene matches. CDR1 and CDR2 (germline): SGHNT, YYREEE (reference sequence). The CDR3 here is CASSSDRGGYNSPLHF. For the CDR3, the DNA is TGTGCCAGCAGCTCCGACAGGGGGGGTTATAATTCACCCCTCCACTTT.